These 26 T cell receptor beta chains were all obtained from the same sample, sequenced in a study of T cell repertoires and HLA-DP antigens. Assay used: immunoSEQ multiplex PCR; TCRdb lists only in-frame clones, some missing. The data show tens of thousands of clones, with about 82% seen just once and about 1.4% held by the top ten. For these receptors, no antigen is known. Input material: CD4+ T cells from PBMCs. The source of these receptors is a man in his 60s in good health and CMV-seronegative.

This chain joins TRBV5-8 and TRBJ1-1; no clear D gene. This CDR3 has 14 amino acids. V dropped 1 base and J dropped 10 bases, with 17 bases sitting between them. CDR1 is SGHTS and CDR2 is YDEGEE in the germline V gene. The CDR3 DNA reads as TGTGCCAGCAGCTTGAAAGGTTTGGGAGCTCTAGCTTTCTTT. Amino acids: CASSLKGLGALAFF.

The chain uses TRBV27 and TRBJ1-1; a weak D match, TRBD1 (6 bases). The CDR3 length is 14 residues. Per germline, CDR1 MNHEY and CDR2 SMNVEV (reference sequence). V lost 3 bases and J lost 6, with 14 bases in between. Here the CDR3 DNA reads TGTGCCAGCAGTTTTGGGCAGGGGTGGGCTGAAGCTTTCTTT. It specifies CASSFGQGWAEAFF.

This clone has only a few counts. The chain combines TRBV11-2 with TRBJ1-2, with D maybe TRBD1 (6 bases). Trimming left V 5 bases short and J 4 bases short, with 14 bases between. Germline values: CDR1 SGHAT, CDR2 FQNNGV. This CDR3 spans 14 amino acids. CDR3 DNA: TGTGCCAGCAGCGGGAGAGGACAGATCTATGGCTACACCTTC. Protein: CASSGRGQIYGYTF.

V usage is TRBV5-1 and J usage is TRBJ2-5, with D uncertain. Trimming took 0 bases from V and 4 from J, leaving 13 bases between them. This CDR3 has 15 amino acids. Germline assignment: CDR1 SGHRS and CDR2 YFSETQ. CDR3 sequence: CASSLEAFLVETQYF. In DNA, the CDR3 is TGCGCCAGCAGCTTGGAGGCTTTCCTTGTAGAGACCCAGTACTTC.

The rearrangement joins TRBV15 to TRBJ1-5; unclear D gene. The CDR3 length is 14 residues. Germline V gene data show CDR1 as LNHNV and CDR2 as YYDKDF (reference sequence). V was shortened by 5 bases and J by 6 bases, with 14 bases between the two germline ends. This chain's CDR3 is CATSPLERTQPQHF. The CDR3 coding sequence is TGTGCCACCAGCCCCCTGGAAAGGACTCAGCCCCAGCATTTT.

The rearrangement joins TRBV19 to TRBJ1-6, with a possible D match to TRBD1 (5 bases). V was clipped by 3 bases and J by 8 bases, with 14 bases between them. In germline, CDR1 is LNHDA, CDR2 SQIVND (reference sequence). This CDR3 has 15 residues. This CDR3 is CASSIIRDGDSPLHF. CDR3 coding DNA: TGTGCCAGTAGTATTATCCGGGACGGTGATTCACCCCTCCACTTT. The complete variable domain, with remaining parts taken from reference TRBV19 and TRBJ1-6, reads DGGITQSPKYLFRKEGQNVTLSCEQNLNHDAMYWYRQDPGQGLRLIYYSQIVNDFQKGDIAEGYSVSREKKESFPLTVTSAQKNPTAFYLCASSIIRDGDSPLHFGNGTRLTVT.

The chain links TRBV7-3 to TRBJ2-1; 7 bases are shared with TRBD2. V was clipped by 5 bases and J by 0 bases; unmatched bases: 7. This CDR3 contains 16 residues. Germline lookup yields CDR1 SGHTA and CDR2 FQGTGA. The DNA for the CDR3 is TGTGCCAGCAGCCCCAGCGGGACGGGCTCCTACAATGAGCAGTTCTTC. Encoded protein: CASSPSGTGSYNEQFF.

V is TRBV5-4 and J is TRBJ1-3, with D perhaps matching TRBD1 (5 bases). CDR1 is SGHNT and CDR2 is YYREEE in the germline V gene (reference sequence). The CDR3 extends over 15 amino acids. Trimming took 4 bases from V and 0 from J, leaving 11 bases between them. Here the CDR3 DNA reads TGTGCCAGCAGCGTGGGACGGGCCTCTGGAAACACCATATATTTT. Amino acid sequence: CASSVGRASGNTIYF.

The CDR3: CASSLGGGVVGYTF. The CDR3, as DNA: TGTGCCAGCAGCTTGGGAGGAGGGGTGGTTGGCTACACCTTC. The chain combines TRBV5-5 with TRBJ1-2, with D possibly matching TRBD1 (5 bases). The CDR3 runs to 14 residues. V dropped 0 bases and J dropped 7 bases, with 13 bases sitting between them. CDR1 is SGHKS, CDR2 YYEKEE, per germline (reference sequence). The variable domain in full, completed from reference TRBV5-5 and TRBJ1-2, reads DAGVTQSPTHLIKTRGQQVTLRCSPISGHKSVSWYQQVLGQGPQFIFQYYEKEERGRGNFPDRFSARQFPNYSSELNVNALLLGDSALYLCASSLGGGVVGYTFGSGTRLTVV.

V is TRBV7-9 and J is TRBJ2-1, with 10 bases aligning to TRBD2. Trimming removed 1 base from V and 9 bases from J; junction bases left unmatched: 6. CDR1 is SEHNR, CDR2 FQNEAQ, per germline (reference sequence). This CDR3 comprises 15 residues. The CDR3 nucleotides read TGTGCCAGCAGCTTAGTTAGCGGGAGGTTTCGTGAGCAGTTCTTC. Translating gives CASSLVSGRFREQFF.

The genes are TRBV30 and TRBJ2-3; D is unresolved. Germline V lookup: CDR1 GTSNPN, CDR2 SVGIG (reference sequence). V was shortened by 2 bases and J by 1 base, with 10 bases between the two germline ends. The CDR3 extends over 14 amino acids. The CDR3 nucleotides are TGTGCCTGGAGTCTCGGACCCGGCACAGATACGCAGTATTTT. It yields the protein CAWSLGPGTDTQYF.

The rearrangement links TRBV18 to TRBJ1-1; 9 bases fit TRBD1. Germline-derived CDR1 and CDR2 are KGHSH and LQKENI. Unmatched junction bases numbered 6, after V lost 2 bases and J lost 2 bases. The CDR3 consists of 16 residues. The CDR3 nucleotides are TGTGCCAGCTCACCAGGGACAGGGTGGGGAAACACTGAAGCTTTCTTT. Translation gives CASSPGTGWGNTEAFF.

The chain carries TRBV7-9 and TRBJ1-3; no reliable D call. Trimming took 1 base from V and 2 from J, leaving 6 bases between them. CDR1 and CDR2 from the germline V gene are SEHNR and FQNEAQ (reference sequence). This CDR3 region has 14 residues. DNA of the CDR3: TGTGCCAGCAGCTTAGTAGCTGCTGGAAACACCATATATTTT. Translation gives CASSLVAAGNTIYF.

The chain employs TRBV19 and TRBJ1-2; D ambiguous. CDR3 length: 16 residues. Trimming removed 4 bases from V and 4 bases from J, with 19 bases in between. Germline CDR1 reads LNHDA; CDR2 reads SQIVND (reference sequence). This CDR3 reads CASSTGGLGLSYGYTF. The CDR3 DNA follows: TGTGCCAGTAGTACTGGCGGTCTAGGGCTCTCCTATGGCTACACCTTC.

The CDR3 loop is CAWSGQINQPQHF. CDR3 DNA: TGTGCCTGGAGTGGACAGATCAATCAGCCCCAGCATTTT. V is TRBV30 and J is TRBJ1-5; maybe TRBD1 (5 bases). The length of the CDR3 is 13 residues. Per the germline V gene, CDR1 is GTSNPN and CDR2 is SVGIG (reference sequence). Trimming cost V 1 base and J 3 bases, with 7 bases left between them.

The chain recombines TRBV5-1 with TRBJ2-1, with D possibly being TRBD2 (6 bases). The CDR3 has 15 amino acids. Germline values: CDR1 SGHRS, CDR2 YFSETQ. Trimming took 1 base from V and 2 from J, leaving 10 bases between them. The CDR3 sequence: CASSLNSGTYNEQFF. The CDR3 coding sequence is TGCGCCAGCAGCTTGAATAGCGGTACCTACAATGAGCAGTTCTTC.

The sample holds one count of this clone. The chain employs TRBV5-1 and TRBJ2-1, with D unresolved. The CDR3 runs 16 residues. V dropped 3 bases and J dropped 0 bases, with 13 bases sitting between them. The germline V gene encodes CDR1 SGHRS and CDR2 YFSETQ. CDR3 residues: CASSSLDANSYNEQFF. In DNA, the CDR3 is TGCGCCAGCAGCTCCCTAGACGCCAACTCCTACAATGAGCAGTTCTTC.

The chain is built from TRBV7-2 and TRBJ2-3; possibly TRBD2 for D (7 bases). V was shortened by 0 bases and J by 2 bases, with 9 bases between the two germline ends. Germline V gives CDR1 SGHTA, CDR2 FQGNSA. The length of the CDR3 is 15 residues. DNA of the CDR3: TGTGCCAGCAGCTTAGCGGGGGGGCCCACAGATACGCAGTATTTT. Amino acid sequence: CASSLAGGPTDTQYF.

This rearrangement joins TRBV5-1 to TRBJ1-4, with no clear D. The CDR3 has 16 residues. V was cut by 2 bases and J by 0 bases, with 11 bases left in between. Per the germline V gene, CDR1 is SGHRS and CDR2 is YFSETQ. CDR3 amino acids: CASSFSGRSTNEKLFF. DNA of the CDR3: TGCGCCAGCAGCTTCAGCGGCCGTTCAACTAATGAAAAACTGTTTTTT.

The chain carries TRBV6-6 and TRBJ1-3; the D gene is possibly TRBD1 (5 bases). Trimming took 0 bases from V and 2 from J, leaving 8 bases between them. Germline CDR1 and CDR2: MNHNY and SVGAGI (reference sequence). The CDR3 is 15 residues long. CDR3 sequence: CASSYSGAAGNTIYF. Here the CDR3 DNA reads TGTGCCAGCAGTTACTCTGGGGCTGCTGGAAACACCATATATTTT.

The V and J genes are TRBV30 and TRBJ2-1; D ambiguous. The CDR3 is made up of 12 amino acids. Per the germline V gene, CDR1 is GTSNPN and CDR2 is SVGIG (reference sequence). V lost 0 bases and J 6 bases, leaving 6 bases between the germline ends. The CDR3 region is CAWSVSGNEQFF. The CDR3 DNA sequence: TGTGCCTGGAGTGTTAGTGGCAATGAGCAGTTCTTC. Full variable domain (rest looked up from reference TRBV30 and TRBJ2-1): SQTIHQWPATLVQPVGSPLSLECTVEGTSNPNLYWYRQAAGRGLQLLFYSVGIGQISSEVPQNLSASRPQDRQFILSSKKLLLSDSGFYLCAWSVSGNEQFFGPGTRLTVL.

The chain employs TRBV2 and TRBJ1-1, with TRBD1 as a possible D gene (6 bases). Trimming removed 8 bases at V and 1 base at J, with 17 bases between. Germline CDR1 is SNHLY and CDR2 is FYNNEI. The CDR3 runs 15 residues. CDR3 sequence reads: CASQNYRAGNTEAFF. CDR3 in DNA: TGTGCCAGCCAAAACTACAGGGCCGGGAACACTGAAGCTTTCTTT.

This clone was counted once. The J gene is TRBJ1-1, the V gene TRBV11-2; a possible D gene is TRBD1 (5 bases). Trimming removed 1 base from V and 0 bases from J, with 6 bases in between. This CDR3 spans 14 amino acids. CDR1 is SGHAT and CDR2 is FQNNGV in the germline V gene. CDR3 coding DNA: TGTGCCAGCAGCTTAGCAGGGTTGAACACTGAAGCTTTCTTT. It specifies CASSLAGLNTEAFF.

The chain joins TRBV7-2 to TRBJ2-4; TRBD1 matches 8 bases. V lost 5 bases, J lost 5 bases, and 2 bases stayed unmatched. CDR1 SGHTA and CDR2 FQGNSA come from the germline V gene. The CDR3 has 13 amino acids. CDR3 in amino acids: CASSQGQENIQYF. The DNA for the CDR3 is TGTGCCAGCAGCCAGGGACAGGAAAACATTCAGTACTTC.

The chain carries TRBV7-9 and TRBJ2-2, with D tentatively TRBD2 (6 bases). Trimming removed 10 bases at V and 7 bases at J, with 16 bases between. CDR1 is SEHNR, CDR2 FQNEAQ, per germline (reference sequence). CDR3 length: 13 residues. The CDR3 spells CATPPLADGELFF. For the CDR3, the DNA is TGTGCCACCCCCCCACTAGCAGACGGGGAGCTGTTTTTT. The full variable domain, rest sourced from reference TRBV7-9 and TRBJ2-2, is DTGVSQNPRHKITKRGQNVTFRCDPISEHNRLYWYRQTLGQGPEFLTYFQNEAQLEKSRLLSDRFSAERPKGSFSTLEIQRTEQGDSAMYLCATPPLADGELFFGEGSRLTVL.

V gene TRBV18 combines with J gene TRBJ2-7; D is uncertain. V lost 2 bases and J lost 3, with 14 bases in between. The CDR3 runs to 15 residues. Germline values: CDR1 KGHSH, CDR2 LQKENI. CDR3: CASSPTFDLNYEQYF. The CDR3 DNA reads TGTGCCAGCTCACCAACGTTCGACTTAAACTACGAGCAGTACTTC.